The 26 T cell receptor beta chains given below trace back to one sample, sequenced in a study of blood T cell repertoires in COVID-19. Assay: immunoSEQ multiplex PCR; the TCRdb copy retains only in-frame clones and omits some. The table lists around 6,700 clones, about nine tenths of them singletons. The source material was peripheral blood. The receptors derive from a man between 65 and 79 years old with active COVID-19.

J is TRBJ2-7 and V is TRBV4-1; the match to TRBD1 covers 12 bases. J gave up 2 bases and V 3 bases, and 2 bases lay outside the gene matches. The germline V gene encodes CDR1 MGHRA and CDR2 YSYEKL. This CDR3 is built from 15 residues. The CDR3 sequence: CASSQGTGGTYEQYF. The CDR3 region has the DNA TGCGCCAGCAGCCAGGGGACAGGGGGCACCTACGAGCAGTACTTC.

This rearrangement joins TRBV5-1 to TRBJ1-2; D is perhaps TRBD1 (5 bases). Trimming took 4 bases from V and 2 from J, leaving 12 bases between them. Germline CDR1 reads SGHRS; CDR2 reads YFSETQ. The CDR3 covers 14 residues. The CDR3 coding sequence is TGCGCCAGCAGCCCTGGGGGGACCAACTATGGCTACACCTTC. Translation gives CASSPGGTNYGYTF.

The chain combines TRBV7-3 with TRBJ1-1; the match to TRBD1 covers 8 bases. The germline V gene has CDR1 SGHTA and CDR2 FQGTGA. J was trimmed by 7 bases and V by 5 bases; bases with no gene match: 6. The CDR3 loop spans 13 amino acids. CDR3 nucleotide sequence: TGTGCCAGCAGCCCAGGGACAGGTGGTGAAGCTTTCTTT. Translated: CASSPGTGGEAFF.

The genes are TRBV6-2 or TRBV6-3 and TRBJ2-3; D possibly corresponds to TRBD2 (5 bases). CDR3 length equals 16 residues. CDR1 and CDR2 from the germline V gene are MNHEY and SVGEGT. The V and J ends lost 1 base and 4 bases respectively, with 15 bases between them. The CDR3 protein is CASSYLRASPADTQYF. CDR3 sequence (DNA): TGTGCCAGCAGTTACTTACGGGCTAGCCCGGCAGATACGCAGTATTTT.

This CDR3 is CASSAGQGSNQPQHF. Written as DNA, the CDR3 is TGTGCCAGCAGCGCCGGACAGGGCAGCAATCAGCCCCAGCATTTT. The rearrangement links TRBV9 to TRBJ1-5; 8 bases match TRBD1. V trimming: 3 bases; J trimming: 1 base; junction bases outside the gene matches: 3. CDR3 length equals 15 residues. The germline CDR1 and CDR2 sequences are SGDLS and YYNGEE.

This chain joins TRBV9 and TRBJ1-1, with D possibly matching TRBD1 (6 bases). Germline loops: CDR1 SGDLS, CDR2 YYNGEE. Trimming shortened V by 0 bases and J by 6 bases, and 12 bases separated the two germline ends. The CDR3 extends over 14 amino acids. The CDR3 spells CASSVVQGFSEAFF. The CDR3, as DNA: TGTGCCAGCAGCGTAGTGCAGGGGTTCTCTGAAGCTTTCTTT.

The V and J genes are TRBV4-2 and TRBJ2-5; TRBD2 might be the D (5 bases). The germline gives CDR1 LGHNA, CDR2 YNFKEQ. Trimming stripped 0 bases from V and 4 bases from J, with 9 bases between. CDR3 length: 14 residues. This chain's CDR3 is CASSQEREGETQYF. CDR3 bases: TGTGCCAGCAGCCAAGAACGCGAGGGAGAGACCCAGTACTTC.

The chain carries TRBV9 and TRBJ1-1; D is unclear. Germline CDR1 reads SGDLS; CDR2 reads YYNGEE. V was cut by 3 bases and J by 4 bases, with 13 bases left in between. CDR3 length equals 14 residues. In DNA, the CDR3 is TGTGCCAGCAGCGCCGGGAGTGTGGTCACTGAAGCTTTCTTT. It is translated as CASSAGSVVTEAFF.

This chain joins TRBV6-2 or TRBV6-3 and TRBJ1-2; 9 bases map to TRBD1. From germline, CDR1 is MNHEY and CDR2 SVGEGT. The CDR3 length is 17 residues. J was trimmed by 0 bases and V by 2 bases; bases with no gene match: 7. CDR3 loop: CASSYTPRDRANYGYTF. The CDR3 DNA reads as TGTGCCAGCAGTTACACCCCCCGGGACAGGGCTAACTATGGCTACACCTTC.

The V call is TRBV7-9, the J call TRBJ2-7, with D possibly TRBD2 on 5 matching bases. The V end lost 1 base, the J end lost 1 base, and 8 bases lay between the germline ends. This CDR3 comprises 14 residues. In germline, CDR1 is SEHNR, CDR2 FQNEAQ (reference sequence). The CDR3 is CASSLESGSYEQYF. CDR3 DNA: TGTGCCAGCAGCTTAGAATCGGGGTCCTACGAGCAGTACTTC. Full variable domain (outside the CDR3, taken from reference TRBV7-9 and TRBJ2-7): DTGVSQNPRHKITKRGQNVTFRCDPISEHNRLYWYRQTLGQGPEFLTYFQNEAQLEKSRLLSDRFSAERPKGSFSTLEIQRTEQGDSAMYLCASSLESGSYEQYFGPGTRLTVT.

The chain has TRBV6-6 and TRBJ2-2; possible D gene TRBD1, 6 bases. V shed 8 bases and J shed 0 bases, with 13 bases lying between them. Germline CDR1 is MNHNY and CDR2 is SVGAGI (reference sequence). The CDR3 length is 15 residues. The CDR3 protein is CASDPGQTNTGELFF. In nucleotides, the CDR3 is TGTGCCAGCGATCCGGGACAAACGAACACCGGGGAGCTGTTTTTT.

The chain recombines TRBV4-3 with TRBJ2-7, with 10 bases matching TRBD1. The V and J ends lost 3 bases and 3 bases, in that order; junction bases with no gene match: 2. Germline V gene sequence: CDR1 LGHNA, CDR2 YSLEER. The CDR3 is 14 amino acids. CDR3 sequence (DNA): TGCGCCAGCAGCCACGGGACAGGGGTCTACGAGCAGTACTTC. Its translation is CASSHGTGVYEQYF.

The chain is built from TRBV6-1 and TRBJ2-2; D not certain. The CDR3 contains 14 residues. V was trimmed by 3 bases and J by 4 bases, leaving 9 bases between them. The germline CDR1 and CDR2 sequences are MNHNS and SASEGT. The CDR3 is CASSDRQTTGELFF. The CDR3, as DNA: TGTGCCAGCAGTGACAGACAAACCACCGGGGAGCTGTTTTTT.

This clone turned up a few times. The gene calls are TRBV12-3 or TRBV12-4 and TRBJ1-2; 7 bases fit TRBD1. The CDR3 consists of 13 residues. The trim removed 6 bases at V and 7 bases at J, leaving 8 bases unmatched. The DNA of the CDR3 is TGTGCCAGCAGCTATATGACAGGGCTTGGCTACACCTTC. Its translation: CASSYMTGLGYTF.

The chain links TRBV12-5 to TRBJ1-1; TRBD1 agrees at 10 bases. V gave up 1 base and J gave up 10 bases; unmatched junction bases: 3. The CDR3 is made up of 13 amino acids. Germline values: CDR1 LGHNT, CDR2 FRNRAP. This chain's CDR3 is CASGLAGQGSAFF. The DNA of the CDR3 is TGTGCTAGTGGTTTGGCGGGACAGGGGTCAGCTTTCTTT.

Only a few counts were recorded for this clone. The rearrangement uses TRBV9 and TRBJ2-2, with TRBD2 identical over 11 bases. The CDR3 totals 17 residues. Germline CDR1 SGDLS, CDR2 YYNGEE. Losses at the gene ends were 0 bases for V and 8 bases for J; bases not matched to a gene: 9. In nucleotides, the CDR3 is TGTGCCAGCAGCGTAGAACCTAGCGGGGGGCCCATAGGGGAGCTGTTTTTT. This translates into CASSVEPSGGPIGELFF.

The chain has TRBV2 and TRBJ1-1; TRBD1 agrees at 7 bases. This CDR3 is built from 15 residues. The V and J ends lost 8 bases and 4 bases, in that order; junction bases with no gene match: 13. CDR1 and CDR2 (germline): SNHLY, FYNNEI. CDR3 nucleotides: TGTGCCAGCGGACGACAGGGTGGCGGCGGCACTGAAGCTTTCTTT. It translates to CASGRQGGGGTEAFF.

V and J are TRBV3-1 (or the pseudogene TRBV3-2) and TRBJ1-2; tentatively, D is TRBD1 (6 bases). The V gene's germline CDR1 is LGHDT and CDR2 YNNKEL (reference sequence). V shed 10 bases and J shed 0 bases, with 21 bases lying between them. The CDR3 length is 16 residues. The CDR3 is CATFGAGARANYGYTF. Written as DNA, the CDR3 is TGTGCCACCTTCGGGGCAGGGGCGAGAGCTAACTATGGCTACACCTTC.

V and J are TRBV4-3 and TRBJ1-6; no firm D call. V was shortened by 0 bases and J by 7 bases, with 7 bases between the two germline ends. Germline V gene data show CDR1 as LGHNA and CDR2 as YSLEER. The CDR3 loop spans 14 amino acids. The CDR3 region is CASSQDPRNSPLHF. CDR3 DNA sequence: TGCGCCAGCAGCCAAGATCCTAGGAATTCACCCCTCCACTTT.

The rearrangement links TRBV4-1 to TRBJ1-1, with a possible D match to TRBD1 (6 bases). Germline V gene data show CDR1 as MGHRA and CDR2 as YSYEKL. This CDR3 is built from 16 residues. Trimming took off 4 bases at V and 1 base at J, with 16 bases between the two ends. CDR3: CASSPLNRVGNTEAFF. For the CDR3, the DNA is TGCGCCAGCAGCCCCCTTAACAGGGTGGGGAACACTGAAGCTTTCTTT.

This clone was seen more than once but under ten times. V gene TRBV5-1 combines with J gene TRBJ1-1; 9 nucleotides agree with TRBD1. Germline V CDR1 and CDR2: SGHRS, YFSETQ. The ends lost 5 bases at V and 5 bases at J; junction bases unmatched: 7. The length of the CDR3 is 14 residues. CDR3 region: CASRVQGAGTEAFF. The DNA of the CDR3 is TGCGCCAGCAGGGTACAGGGGGCCGGGACTGAAGCTTTCTTT.

This rearrangement joins TRBV12-3 or TRBV12-4 to TRBJ1-6, with D tentatively TRBD1 (5 bases). This CDR3 comprises 13 residues. V lost 3 bases to trimming and J lost 9 bases, with 9 bases between them. DNA for the CDR3: TGTGCCAGCAGTTTGGGGCATGGTTCACCCCTCCACTTT. Amino acids: CASSLGHGSPLHF.

The genes are TRBV5-1 and TRBJ1-1; D possibly corresponds to TRBD1 (5 bases). This CDR3 contains 14 residues. V was cut by 1 base and J by 2 bases, with 9 bases left in between. Germline V gene sequence: CDR1 SGHRS, CDR2 YFSETQ. The DNA for the CDR3 is TGCGCCAGCAGCTTGCCCAGGGCAAACACTGAAGCTTTCTTT. Translation gives CASSLPRANTEAFF.

The chain carries TRBV19 and TRBJ2-7, with TRBD2 identical over 8 bases. The CDR3 spans 14 residues. Germline values: CDR1 LNHDA, CDR2 SQIVND (reference sequence). The ends lost 6 bases at V and 3 bases at J; junction bases unmatched: 7. The CDR3 region has the DNA TGTGCCAGTAGCCAGCGGGGGAGACACTACGAGCAGTACTTC. Translation gives CASSQRGRHYEQYF.

J is TRBJ1-2 and V is TRBV18; 7 nucleotides line up with TRBD1. Trimming cost V 4 bases and J 3 bases; bases outside gene matches: 2. CDR1 and CDR2 from the germline V gene are KGHSH and LQKENI. The CDR3 runs to 13 residues. The CDR3, as DNA: TGTGCCAGCTCACAAGGGGGCGACTATGGCTACACCTTC. Translation gives CASSQGGDYGYTF.

Only a few counts were recorded for this clone. The chain carries TRBV7-9 and TRBJ1-1; no firm D call. With 5 bases removed from V and 5 bases from J, the gap between germline ends came to 15 bases. The CDR3 length is 14 residues. Germline-derived CDR1 and CDR2 are SEHNR and FQNEAQ (reference sequence). This CDR3 reads CASSTLDGVTEAFF. The CDR3 coding sequence is TGTGCCAGCAGCACCCTAGACGGGGTAACTGAAGCTTTCTTT.